This T cell receptor beta chain appears in the sequencing data of a study of T cell changes during pregnancy in multiple sclerosis. The V and J ends lost 0 bases and 3 bases respectively, with 11 bases between them. This CDR3 region has 15 residues. CDR1 LGHNA and CDR2 YNFKEQ come from the germline V gene. Here immunoSEQ multiplex PCR was the method, and the copy in TCRdb shows in-frame clones only, minus some. The table lists tens of thousands of clones, 90% of them singletons, with more than 1.4% in the top ten. This TCR was sampled from a female donor with multiple sclerosis, enrolled in a pregnancy study. V gene TRBV4-2 combines with J gene TRBJ1-2, with a weak D call TRBD1 (6 bases). The source was peripheral blood, collected in the third trimester of pregnancy. DNA for the CDR3: TGTGCCAGCAGCCAAGAGAGGGGACAAGACTATGGCTACACCTTC. Translating it yields CASSQERGQDYGYTF.